This TCR beta chain was profiled in a study of T cell repertoires in cytomegalovirus infection. The germline CDR1 and CDR2 sequences are SGHVS and FQNEAQ. V was trimmed by 1 base and J by 7 bases, leaving 11 bases between them. The CDR3 contains 13 residues. TCRdb recomputed calls from the reads with MiXCR, one row per CDR3 protein. Here the sample spans about 37,000 distinct CDR3 sequences, about 48% being singletons. Study results and limitations: Dominant in the ex vivo response were TCR beta clonotypes restricted by HLA-C and specific for CMV. Carriage of CMV together with the relevant HLA was identifiable through cumulative public TCR beta family frequency.

A note on this clonotype: Its antigen is unidentified.

The source is a human donor in good health (CMV status not recorded). Some clones in this sample may be carry-over from other donors' samples. The genes are TRBV7-8 and TRBJ2-7, with D unclear. The specimen comprised CD8+ T cells from cultured PBMCs, sampled from culture after CMV antigen stimulation. In DNA form, the CDR3 reads TGTGCCAGCAGCTTAGGTGGTCCCGGGGAGCAGTACTTC. It codes for CASSLGGPGEQYF.